The 5 T cell receptor beta chains given below trace back to one sample, sequenced in a study of shared clonotypes between healthy human individuals. Sequenced by immunoSEQ multiplex PCR; TCRdb stores in-frame clones only, minus some. Seen here are some 2 million clones, 90% to 95% observed once, and the top ten hold 0.13%. Sequenced input: naive CD4+ T cells sorted from blood. Subset specified: CD45RA+ positively selected. These receptors were obtained from a man between 18 and 35 years old in good health.

This clone has only one observation. J is TRBJ2-7 and V is TRBV27; 13 bases are a match to TRBD2. The germline CDR1 and CDR2 sequences are MNHEY and SMNVEV (reference sequence). Trimming cost V 6 bases and J 0 bases; bases outside gene matches: 5. The CDR3 contains 16 residues. CDR3 sequence: CASSGLAGDFSYEQYF. The CDR3 DNA reads TGTGCCAGCAGCGGACTAGCGGGGGATTTCTCCTACGAGCAGTACTTC.

The genes are TRBV5-4 and TRBJ2-1; TRBD2 is a possible D gene (6 bases). The CDR3 covers 12 residues. Trimming removed 3 bases at V and 10 bases at J, with 11 bases between. Germline assignment: CDR1 SGHNT and CDR2 YYREEE (reference sequence). The CDR3 DNA reads as TGTGCCAGCAGCTCGGGGGTGAAGGAGCAGTTCTTC. Translation: CASSSGVKEQFF.

The chain links TRBV2 to TRBJ1-2; 7 bases are a match to TRBD1. CDR1 and CDR2 (germline): SNHLY, FYNNEI. J was trimmed by 4 bases and V by 7 bases; bases with no gene match: 12. This CDR3 comprises 15 residues. CDR3 bases: TGTGCCAGCACCTTAGCAGGGGGTCCCAGCTATGGCTACACCTTC. Translating it yields CASTLAGGPSYGYTF. Based on the CDR3 plus reference TRBV2 and TRBJ1-2, the full variable domain is EPEVTQTPSHQVTQMGQEVILRCVPISNHLYFYWYRQILGQKVEFLVSFYNNEISEKSEIFDDQFSVERPDGSNFTLKIRSTKLEDSAMYFCASTLAGGPSYGYTFGSGTRLTVV.

The gene calls are TRBV28 and TRBJ2-7; D might be TRBD1 or TRBD2, each matching 5 bases. Germline lookup yields CDR1 MDHEN and CDR2 SYDVKM. The V gene lost 4 bases and the J gene lost 0 bases, with 13 bases spanning the gap. The CDR3 loop spans 15 amino acids. CDR3 loop: CASSSPRETSYEQYF. CDR3 nucleotides: TGTGCCAGCAGTTCTCCCAGGGAGACCTCCTACGAGCAGTACTTC.

The V gene is TRBV5-1, the J gene TRBJ2-7; possible D gene TRBD1, 5 bases. Between the trimmed V and J ends, which lost 0 bases and 4 bases, there was a span of 11 bases. This CDR3 has 14 amino acids. Germline values: CDR1 SGHRS, CDR2 YFSETQ. CDR3 DNA sequence: TGCGCCAGCAGCTTGGGTTCGACAGCTTACGAGCAGTACTTC. This encodes CASSLGSTAYEQYF.